This TCR beta chain was sequenced during a study of blood T cell repertoires in COVID-19. Turning to the study itself: Donors in the United States, Italy and Spain gave samples during acute or convalescent COVID-19.

The table came from immunoSEQ multiplex PCR; TCRdb's copy has only in-frame clones and leaves some out. The sample consists of about 190,000 clones, 70% to 85% of them appearing once. The CDR3 has 18 amino acids. Germline CDR1 reads MNHEY; CDR2 reads SMNVEV (reference sequence). V dropped 7 bases and J dropped 0; count of bases not matched to a gene: 15. The chain is built from TRBV27 and TRBJ2-1; 7 nucleotides line up with TRBD2. Input material: peripheral blood. The receptor was derived from a man aged 45 to 65 who had recovered from COVID-19. The DNA of the CDR3 is TGTGCCAGCACCCCTATAGCGGGCGTGATAAACTCCTACAATGAGCAGTTCTTC. Translation: CASTPIAGVINSYNEQFF.